One sample yielded the 8 T cell receptor beta chains listed below, sequenced in a study of T-cell memory formation after mild COVID-19. TCRdb re-called the 5' RACE reads with MiXCR, one entry per CDR3 protein. The repertoire holds fewer than 140,000 distinct CDR3 sequences, with around 11% as singletons. Sequenced material: PBMCs or a T cell subset sorted from them (not recorded which). These receptors were collected from an adult woman who had mild COVID-19 (a few samples of this study predate the infection). Cell type and time point are not known.

The V and J genes are TRBV5-4 and TRBJ2-1, with D perhaps TRBD1 (6 bases). Germline CDR1 reads SGHNT; CDR2 reads YYREEE (reference sequence). This CDR3 spans 13 amino acids. The ends were cut back, 4 bases at V and 7 bases at J, with 12 bases in the middle. CDR3 protein: CASSPQGSNEQFF. DNA for the CDR3: TGTGCCAGCAGCCCACAGGGTTCTAATGAGCAGTTCTTC.

This clonotype was seen ten or more times. In DNA, the CDR3 is TGTGCCAGCAGCTTAGGGGGTTTGGGCAAAAACATTCAGTACTTC. Protein product: CASSLGGLGKNIQYF. The chain joins TRBV11-2 to TRBJ2-4; the D is unclear. This CDR3 has 15 residues. Looked up from germline, CDR1 is SGHAT and CDR2 is FQNNGV. The germline V and J ends were trimmed by 1 base and 3 bases, with 10 bases remaining between them.

This clonotype has more than one count but fewer than ten. The chain has TRBV29-1 and TRBJ2-2; D is possibly TRBD1 or TRBD2 (6 bases each). Germline CDR1 SQVTM, CDR2 ANQGSEA. Trimming left V 6 bases short and J 7 bases short, with 15 bases between. The CDR3 contains 13 residues. CDR3 region: CSVATGAYGELFF. DNA of the CDR3: TGCAGCGTCGCGACGGGGGCGTACGGGGAGCTGTTTTTT.

This clonotype was recorded a few times. The chain links TRBV9 to TRBJ2-2; D remains unclear. The CDR3 has 14 residues. V gave up 4 bases and J gave up 7 bases, with 14 bases separating them. CDR1 and CDR2 (germline): SGDLS, YYNGEE. The CDR3 loop reads CASSQSAGDGELFF. The CDR3 DNA reads TGTGCCAGCAGCCAGTCTGCCGGAGACGGGGAGCTGTTTTTT.

In its sample, this clonotype was seen a few times. The chain recombines TRBV7-6 with TRBJ2-1, with D maybe TRBD2 (6 bases). The CDR3 runs to 14 residues. V was clipped by 5 bases and J by 10 bases, with 18 bases between them. The V gene's germline CDR1 is SGHVS and CDR2 FNYEAQ. The DNA for the CDR3 is TGTGCCAGCAGCCCCGGACTACGTCGCTGGGAGCAGTTCTTC. Translating gives CASSPGLRRWEQFF. The entire variable domain, with the rest obtained from reference TRBV7-6 and TRBJ2-1, is as follows: GAGVSQSPRYKVTKRGQDVALRCDPISGHVSLYWYRQALGQGPEFLTYFNYEAQQDKSGLPNDRFSAERPEGSISTLTIQRTEQRDSAMYRCASSPGLRRWEQFFGPGTRLTVL.

This clonotype turned up a few times. The rearrangement uses TRBV4-2 and TRBJ2-7; either TRBD1 or TRBD2 may fit D (5 bases each). V lost 0 bases, J lost 0 bases, and 12 bases lay in between. The CDR3 has 16 amino acids. Germline loops: CDR1 LGHNA, CDR2 YNFKEQ. The CDR3 here is CASSQEFAGTSYEQYF. CDR3 nucleotides: TGTGCCAGCAGCCAAGAGTTTGCAGGGACCTCCTACGAGCAGTACTTC.

The chain has TRBV12-3 or TRBV12-4 and TRBJ2-5; TRBD2 matches 10 bases. The CDR3 runs to 13 residues. The V gene end was trimmed by 7 bases and the J gene end by 5 bases; junction bases not matched to a gene: 4. The DNA for the CDR3 is TGTGCCAGCACCGGGACTAGCGAGGAGACCCAGTACTTC. Translation gives CASTGTSEETQYF.

This clonotype was counted only a few times. The chain uses TRBV5-6 and TRBJ2-5; 7 bases align to TRBD1. This CDR3 has 15 residues. V shed 6 bases, J shed 6 bases, and the junction held 14 bases outside the gene matches. Germline CDR1 SGHDT, CDR2 YYEEEE. CDR3 bases: TGTGCCAGCATGTTCACAAGGACAGGTCAAAAGACCCAGTACTTC. Translating it yields CASMFTRTGQKTQYF.